This T cell receptor (beta chain) was identified in a study of blood T cell repertoires in COVID-19. Germline CDR1 MDHEN, CDR2 SYDVKM. Trimming shortened V by 10 bases and J by 3 bases, and 13 bases separated the two germline ends. There are 13 residues in the CDR3. A single count supports this clone. TCRdb keeps only in-frame clones here, not all; method: immunoSEQ multiplex PCR. The table records tens of thousands of clones, 75% to 95% of them present only once. Sample: peripheral blood. The receptor's source is a man in his fifties or sixties with acute or convalescent COVID-19. The chain carries TRBV28 and TRBJ1-5; a weak D match, TRBD1 (6 bases). The CDR3 reads CATATGTNQPQHF. CDR3 coding DNA: TGTGCCACCGCGACAGGTACCAATCAGCCCCAGCATTTT.